This entry lists 7 T cell receptor beta chains sequenced from one sample in a study of control samples from healthy donors and cancer patients. The data were produced by immunoSEQ multiplex PCR, yet TCRdb's version contains in-frame clones alone and is incomplete. The sample has 95,000 to 100,000 clones, around nine tenths seen once. Sequencing was carried out using blood. The receptor set was obtained from a young man in good health.

The chain employs TRBV2 and TRBJ2-7; TRBD1 agrees at 7 bases. The CDR3 length is 13 residues. CDR1 is SNHLY and CDR2 is FYNNEI in the germline V gene. Trimming removed 4 bases from V and 2 bases from J; junction bases left unmatched: 2. The CDR3 coding sequence is TGTGCCAGCAGTGCGGGACAGCCCTACGAGCAGTACGTC. The encoded protein is CASSAGQPYEQYV.

The chain recombines TRBV7-2 with TRBJ1-5; D is possibly TRBD1 (6 bases). The germline V and J ends were trimmed by 5 bases and 4 bases, with 9 bases remaining between them. Germline CDR1 is SGHTA and CDR2 is FQGNSA. The CDR3 consists of 13 residues. The CDR3 spells CASSLRGNQPQHF. The CDR3 DNA reads as TGTGCCAGCAGCCTCAGGGGTAATCAGCCCCAGCATTTT.

This chain links TRBV11-2 with TRBJ2-6; D might be TRBD1 (6 bases). V lost 3 bases to trimming and J lost 1 base, with 10 bases between them. Germline V lookup: CDR1 SGHAT, CDR2 FQNNGV. CDR3 length: 16 residues. CDR3 bases: TGTGCCAGCAGCTTGGGGGCAGGGTCTGGGGCCAACGTCCTGACTTTC. Translation gives CASSLGAGSGANVLTF.

The table lists this clone with a few counts. The genes are TRBV6-1 and TRBJ2-6, with D hard to call. There are 15 residues in the CDR3. Germline CDR1 MNHNS, CDR2 SASEGT. Trimming shortened V by 1 base and J by 0 bases, and 4 bases separated the two germline ends. CDR3 protein: CASSEGSSGANVLTF. Here the CDR3 DNA reads TGTGCCAGCAGTGAAGGCTCCTCTGGGGCCAACGTCCTGACTTTC.

This clone occurred a few times. The V call is TRBV6-4, the J call TRBJ1-2; D perhaps matches TRBD1 (5 bases). CDR1 and CDR2 (germline): MRHNA, SNTAGT. The CDR3 spans 13 residues. Trimming removed 5 bases at V and 4 bases at J, with 11 bases between. The CDR3 bases are TGTGCCAGCAGTATACAGGTCGGCTATGGCTACACCTTC. This gives the protein CASSIQVGYGYTF.

The rearrangement uses TRBV2 and TRBJ2-3, with TRBD2 matching over 12 bases. Germline CDR1 SNHLY, CDR2 FYNNEI. The V segment lost 6 bases and the J segment 4 bases; nucleotides outside the gene matches: 5. The CDR3 contains 15 residues. As DNA, the CDR3 is TGTGCCAGCAGAGCTAGCGGGGGGGAGGCAGATACGCAGTATTTT. Translating it yields CASRASGGEADTQYF.

This clone turned up a few times. The chain is built from TRBV30 and TRBJ1-2; possibly TRBD1 for D (5 bases). V lost 7 bases, J lost 10 bases, and 16 bases lay in between. CDR1 and CDR2 (germline): GTSNPN, SVGIG (reference sequence). CDR3 length: 11 residues. The CDR3 spells CASWTGPIYTF. The CDR3 bases are TGTGCCTCATGGACGGGACCAATCTACACCTTC.